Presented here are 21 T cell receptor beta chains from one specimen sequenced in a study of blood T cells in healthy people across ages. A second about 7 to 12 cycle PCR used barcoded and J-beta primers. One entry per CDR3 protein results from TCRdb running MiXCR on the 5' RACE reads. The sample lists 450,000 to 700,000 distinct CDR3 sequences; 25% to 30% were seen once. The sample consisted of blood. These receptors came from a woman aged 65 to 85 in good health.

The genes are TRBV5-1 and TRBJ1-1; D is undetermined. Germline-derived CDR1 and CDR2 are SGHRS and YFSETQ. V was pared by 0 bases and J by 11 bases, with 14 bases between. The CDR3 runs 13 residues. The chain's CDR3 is CASSLDSSSWAFF. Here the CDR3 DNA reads TGCGCCAGCAGCTTGGACAGTTCTTCGTGGGCTTTCTTT.

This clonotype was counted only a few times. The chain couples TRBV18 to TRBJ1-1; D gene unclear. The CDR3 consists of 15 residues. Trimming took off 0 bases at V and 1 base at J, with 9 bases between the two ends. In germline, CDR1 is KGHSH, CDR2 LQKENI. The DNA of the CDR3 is TGTGCCAGCTCACCACCACTCAACCGGAACACTGAAGCTTTCTTT. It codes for CASSPPLNRNTEAFF.

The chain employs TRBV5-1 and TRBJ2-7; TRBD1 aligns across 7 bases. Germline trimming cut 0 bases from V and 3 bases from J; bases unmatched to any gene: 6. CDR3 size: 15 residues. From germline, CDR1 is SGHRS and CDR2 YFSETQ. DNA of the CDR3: TGCGCCAGCAGCTTGGCAGCGACAGGGATCTACGAGCAGTACTTC. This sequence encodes CASSLAATGIYEQYF.

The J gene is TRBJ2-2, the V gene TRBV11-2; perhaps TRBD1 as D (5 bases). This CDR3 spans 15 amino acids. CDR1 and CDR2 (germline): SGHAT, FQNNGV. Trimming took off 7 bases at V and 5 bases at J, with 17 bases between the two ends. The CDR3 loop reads CASTRFQGRTGELFF. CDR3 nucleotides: TGTGCCAGCACCCGTTTCCAGGGAAGAACCGGGGAGCTGTTTTTT.

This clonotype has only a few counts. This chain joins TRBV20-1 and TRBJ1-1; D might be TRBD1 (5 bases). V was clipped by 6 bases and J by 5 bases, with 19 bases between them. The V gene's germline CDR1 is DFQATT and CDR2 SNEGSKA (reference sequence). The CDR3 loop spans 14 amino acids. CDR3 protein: CSADPRQQATEAFF. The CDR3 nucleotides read TGCAGTGCCGACCCGAGACAACAGGCGACTGAAGCTTTCTTT.

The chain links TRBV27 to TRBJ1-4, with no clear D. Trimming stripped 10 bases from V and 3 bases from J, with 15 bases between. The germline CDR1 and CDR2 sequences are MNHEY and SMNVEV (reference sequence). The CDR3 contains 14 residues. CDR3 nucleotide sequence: TGTGCCACGAGGCAGGCGTTCGCTAATGAAAAACTGTTTTTT. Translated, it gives CATRQAFANEKLFF. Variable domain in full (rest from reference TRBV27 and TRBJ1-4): EAQVTQNPRYLITVTGKKLTVTCSQNMNHEYMSWYRQDPGLGLRQIYYSMNVEVTDKGDVPEGYKVSRKEKRNFPLILESPSPNQTSLYFCATRQAFANEKLFFGSGTQLSVL.

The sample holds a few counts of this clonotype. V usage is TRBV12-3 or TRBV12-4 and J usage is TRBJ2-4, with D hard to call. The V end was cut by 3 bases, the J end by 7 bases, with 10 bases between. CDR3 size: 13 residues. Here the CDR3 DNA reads TGTGCCAGCAGTTTCCAGGTGATGAACATTCAGTACTTC. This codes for CASSFQVMNIQYF.

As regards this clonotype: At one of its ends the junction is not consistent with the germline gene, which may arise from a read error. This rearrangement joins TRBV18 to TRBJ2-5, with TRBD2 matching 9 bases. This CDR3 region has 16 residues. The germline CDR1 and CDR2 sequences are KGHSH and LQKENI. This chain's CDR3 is CASSPNSGGRQETRYF. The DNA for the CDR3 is TGTGCCAGCTCTCCAAATAGCGGGGGCCGCCAAGAGACCCGGTACTTC.

The CDR3 sequence is CASSQEGGGGSLDTQYF. The CDR3 region has the DNA TGCGCCAGCAGCCAAGAAGGTGGTGGTGGCTCACTAGATACGCAGTATTTT. J is TRBJ2-3 and V is TRBV4-3; D ambiguous. CDR1 LGHNA and CDR2 YSLEER come from the germline V gene. This CDR3 has 17 amino acids. The V and J ends lost 0 bases and 5 bases respectively, with 18 bases between them.

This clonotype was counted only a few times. The CDR3 here is CASSLDNQPQHF. CDR3 DNA sequence: TGTGCCAGCAGCTTAGACAATCAGCCCCAGCATTTT. The chain uses TRBV7-2 and TRBJ1-5; D remains unclear. V was clipped by 1 base and J by 3 bases, with 1 base between them. Germline V lookup: CDR1 SGHTA, CDR2 FQGNSA. CDR3 size: 12 residues.

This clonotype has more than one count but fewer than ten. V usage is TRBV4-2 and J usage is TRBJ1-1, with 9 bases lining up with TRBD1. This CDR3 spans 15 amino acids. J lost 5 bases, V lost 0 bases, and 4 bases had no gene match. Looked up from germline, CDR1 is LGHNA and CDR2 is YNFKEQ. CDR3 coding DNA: TGTGCCAGCAGCCAAGATAACAGGGGGCTAACTGAAGCTTTCTTT. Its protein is CASSQDNRGLTEAFF.

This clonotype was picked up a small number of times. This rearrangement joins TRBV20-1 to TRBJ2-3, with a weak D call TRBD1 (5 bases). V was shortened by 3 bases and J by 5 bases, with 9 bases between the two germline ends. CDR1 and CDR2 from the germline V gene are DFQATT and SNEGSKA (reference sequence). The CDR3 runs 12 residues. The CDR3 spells CSASRGIDTQYF. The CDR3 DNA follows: TGCAGTGCTAGTAGGGGAATAGATACGCAGTATTTT.

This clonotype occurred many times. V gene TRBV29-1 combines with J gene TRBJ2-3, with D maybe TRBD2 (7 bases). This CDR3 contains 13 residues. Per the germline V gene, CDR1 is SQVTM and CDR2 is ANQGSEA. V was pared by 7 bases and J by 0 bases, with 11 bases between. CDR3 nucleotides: TGCAGCGCCGAGGGGGGGAGCACAGATACGCAGTATTTT. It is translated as CSAEGGSTDTQYF.

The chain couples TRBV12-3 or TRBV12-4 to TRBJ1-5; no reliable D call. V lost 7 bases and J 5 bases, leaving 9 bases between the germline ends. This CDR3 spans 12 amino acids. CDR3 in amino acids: CASTINDQPQHF. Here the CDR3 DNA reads TGTGCCAGCACTATTAACGATCAGCCCCAGCATTTT.

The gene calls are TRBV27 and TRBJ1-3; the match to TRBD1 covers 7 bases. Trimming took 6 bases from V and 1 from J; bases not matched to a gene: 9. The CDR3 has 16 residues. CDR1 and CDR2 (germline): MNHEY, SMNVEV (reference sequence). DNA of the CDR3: TGTGCCAGCAGGCGGACAGGAGTGATTTCTGGAAACACCATATATTTT. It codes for CASRRTGVISGNTIYF.

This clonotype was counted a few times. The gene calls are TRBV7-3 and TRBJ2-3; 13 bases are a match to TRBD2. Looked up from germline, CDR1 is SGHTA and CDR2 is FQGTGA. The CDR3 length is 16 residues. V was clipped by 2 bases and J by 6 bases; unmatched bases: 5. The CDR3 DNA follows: TGTGCCAGCAGCTTAGGGACTAGCGGGGCCGGGGATACGCAGTATTTT. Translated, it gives CASSLGTSGAGDTQYF.

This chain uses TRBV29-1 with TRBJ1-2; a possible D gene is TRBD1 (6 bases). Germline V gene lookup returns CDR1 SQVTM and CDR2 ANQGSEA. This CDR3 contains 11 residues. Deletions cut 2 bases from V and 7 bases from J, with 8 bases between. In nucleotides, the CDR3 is TGCAGCGTTGAAACAGGGATTGGCTACACCTTC. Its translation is CSVETGIGYTF.

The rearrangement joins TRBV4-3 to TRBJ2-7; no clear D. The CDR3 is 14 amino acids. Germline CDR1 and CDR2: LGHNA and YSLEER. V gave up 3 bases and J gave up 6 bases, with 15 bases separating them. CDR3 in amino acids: CASSQEWGWSEQYF. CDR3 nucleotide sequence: TGCGCCAGCAGCCAGGAGTGGGGTTGGTCCGAGCAGTACTTC.

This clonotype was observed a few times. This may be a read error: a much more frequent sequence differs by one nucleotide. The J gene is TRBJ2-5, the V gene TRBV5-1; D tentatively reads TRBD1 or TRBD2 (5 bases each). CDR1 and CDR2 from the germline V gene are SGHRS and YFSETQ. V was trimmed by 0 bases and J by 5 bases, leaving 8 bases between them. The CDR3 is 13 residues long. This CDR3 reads CASSLVGDETQYF. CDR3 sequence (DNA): TGCGCCAGCAGCTTGGTAGGGGACGAGACCCAGTACTTC.

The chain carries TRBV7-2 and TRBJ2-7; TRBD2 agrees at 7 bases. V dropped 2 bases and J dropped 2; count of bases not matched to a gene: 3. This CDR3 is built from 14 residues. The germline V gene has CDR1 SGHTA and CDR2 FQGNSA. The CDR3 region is CASSLNAGAYEQYF. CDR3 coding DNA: TGTGCCAGCAGCTTAAATGCGGGAGCCTACGAGCAGTACTTC.

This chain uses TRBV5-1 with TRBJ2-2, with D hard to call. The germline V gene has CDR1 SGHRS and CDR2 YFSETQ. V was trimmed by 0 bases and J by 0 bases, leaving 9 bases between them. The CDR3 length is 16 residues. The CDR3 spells CASSLGARPNTGELFF. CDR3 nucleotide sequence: TGCGCCAGCAGCTTGGGGGCCAGACCGAACACCGGGGAGCTGTTTTTT. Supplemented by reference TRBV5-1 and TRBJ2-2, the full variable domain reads KAGVTQTPRYLIKTRGQQVTLSCSPISGHRSVSWYQQTPGQGLQFLFEYFSETQRNKGNFPGRFSGRQFSNSRSEMNVSTLELGDSALYLCASSLGARPNTGELFFGEGSRLTVL.